These 23 T cell receptor beta chains were all obtained from the same sample, sequenced in a study of beta chain features in type 1 diabetes. Expressed TCRB transcripts were sequenced after all isolated RNA was converted to cDNA. Here immunoSEQ multiplex PCR was the method, and the copy in TCRdb shows in-frame clones only, minus some. The data contain about half a million clones, more than 9.5% of them singletons. The sequenced sample consisted of naive CD4+ T cells from blood. These receptors were obtained from a woman under 30 in good health.

This chain connects TRBV20-1 to TRBJ1-1; the D is unclear. V dropped 6 bases and J dropped 1 base, with 6 bases sitting between them. CDR1 DFQATT and CDR2 SNEGSKA come from the germline V gene (reference sequence). The CDR3 has 11 residues. CDR3 sequence reads: CSAGWNTEAFF. Written as DNA, the CDR3 is TGCAGTGCCGGATGGAACACTGAAGCTTTCTTT.

The rearrangement uses TRBV5-1 and TRBJ1-6; D is possibly TRBD1 (5 bases). Germline V lookup: CDR1 SGHRS, CDR2 YFSETQ. This CDR3 contains 16 residues. Deletions cut 0 bases from V and 6 bases from J, with 13 bases between. The CDR3 reads CASSLDRGDSNSPLHF. CDR3 DNA: TGCGCCAGCAGCTTGGACCGCGGGGACTCTAATTCACCCCTCCACTTT.

The chain recombines TRBV28 with TRBJ2-2; no clear D gene. This CDR3 comprises 14 residues. V lost 6 bases, J lost 6 bases, and 14 bases lay in between. Germline-derived CDR1 and CDR2 are MDHEN and SYDVKM. The CDR3 nucleotides read TGTGCCAGCAGCCACCCTGAACGCTCCGGGGAGCTGTTTTTT. This sequence encodes CASSHPERSGELFF.

Turning to this clone: Additional DNA sequences in this sample encode the identical CDR3. The chain joins TRBV7-2 to TRBJ2-3; D unclear. V lost 2 bases and J lost 1, with 4 bases in between. CDR1 is SGHTA and CDR2 is FQGNSA in the germline V gene. This CDR3 comprises 13 residues. The CDR3 loop is CASSLLGTDTQYF. CDR3 nucleotide sequence: TGTGCCAGCAGCTTACTGGGCACAGATACGCAGTATTTT.

The J gene is TRBJ2-3, the V gene TRBV19; D may match TRBD1 or TRBD2 (6 bases each). Per the germline V gene, CDR1 is LNHDA and CDR2 is SQIVND (reference sequence). Trimming removed 5 bases from V and 2 bases from J, with 17 bases in between. The CDR3 totals 16 residues. The CDR3 spells CASSVTGGGTTDTQYF. The CDR3 nucleotides are TGTGCCAGTAGTGTAACCGGAGGGGGAACCACAGATACGCAGTATTTT.

In this sample, this clone turned up a few times. The V and J genes are TRBV5-1 and TRBJ2-3; D is possibly TRBD2 (6 bases). V was cut by 0 bases and J by 0 bases, with 17 bases left in between. Germline CDR1 reads SGHRS; CDR2 reads YFSETQ. The CDR3 sequence is 18 residues long. The CDR3 region is CASSLARLRRDSTDTQYF. Here the CDR3 DNA reads TGCGCCAGCAGCTTGGCCCGGCTGAGGAGGGATAGCACAGATACGCAGTATTTT.

In this sample, this clone turned up a few times. The chain has TRBV5-6 and TRBJ2-5; D unresolved. The V gene's germline CDR1 is SGHDT and CDR2 YYEEEE. V was clipped by 6 bases and J by 1 base, with 13 bases between them. This CDR3 region has 14 residues. The DNA for the CDR3 is TGTGCCAGCATCTTCGGGCGGAGCCAAGAGACCCAGTACTTC. Protein sequence: CASIFGRSQETQYF.

This clone has more than one count but fewer than ten. The rearrangement links TRBV29-1 to TRBJ2-7, with 8 bases fitting TRBD1. J gave up 4 bases and V 6 bases, and 14 bases lay outside the gene matches. Germline V lookup: CDR1 SQVTM, CDR2 ANQGSEA. This CDR3 is built from 15 residues. DNA for the CDR3: TGCAGCGTCATTCTCCGGGACAGGACTACATACGAGCAGTACTTC. Protein sequence: CSVILRDRTTYEQYF.

The V gene is TRBV4-1, the J gene TRBJ1-1; D remains unclear. Between the trimmed V and J ends, which lost 2 bases and 1 base, there was a span of 8 bases. The CDR3 sequence is 14 residues long. Per germline, CDR1 MGHRA and CDR2 YSYEKL. The CDR3 spells CASSQPGKNTEAFF. The CDR3 nucleotides read TGCGCCAGCAGCCAACCCGGGAAGAACACTGAAGCTTTCTTT.

This rearrangement joins TRBV7-6 to TRBJ2-1, with D unclear. Germline V CDR1 and CDR2: SGHVS, FNYEAQ. The CDR3 length is 13 residues. V was cut by 4 bases and J by 4 bases, with 8 bases left in between. In DNA form, the CDR3 reads TGTGCCAGCAGCTCAACACAGTACAATGAGCAGTTCTTC. It is translated as CASSSTQYNEQFF.

The rearrangement uses TRBV5-6 and TRBJ1-6; D not certain. Germline V CDR1 and CDR2: SGHDT, YYEEEE. V shed 4 bases and J shed 6 bases, with 5 bases lying between them. CDR3 length: 12 amino acids. The DNA for the CDR3 is TGTGCCAGCAGCCGTTCTAATTCACCCCTCCACTTT. Its translation is CASSRSNSPLHF. Full variable domain (rest looked up from reference TRBV5-6 and TRBJ1-6): DAGVTQSPTHLIKTRGQQVTLRCSPKSGHDTVSWYQQALGQGPQFIFQYYEEEERQRGNFPDRFSGHQFPNYSSELNVNALLLGDSALYLCASSRSNSPLHFGNGTRLTVT.

This clone was counted between two and nine times. This chain links TRBV30 with TRBJ2-1; no clear D. The germline gives CDR1 GTSNPN, CDR2 SVGIG (reference sequence). The CDR3 length is 11 residues. The V and J ends lost 0 bases and 10 bases respectively, with 7 bases between them. As DNA, the CDR3 is TGTGCCTGGAGTGTAAGTCTAGAGCAGTTCTTC. Encoded protein: CAWSVSLEQFF.

A few counts support this clone. This chain connects TRBV11-1 to TRBJ1-1; unclear D gene. Germline V gives CDR1 SGHAT, CDR2 FQDESV (reference sequence). The CDR3 length is 13 residues. V was shortened by 3 bases and J by 5 bases, with 10 bases between the two germline ends. CDR3 amino acids: CASSFRSGTEAFF. The CDR3 bases are TGTGCCAGCAGCTTTCGTTCAGGAACTGAAGCTTTCTTT.

This clone was picked up a small number of times. The rearrangement links TRBV9 to TRBJ2-1; TRBD2 matches 13 bases. V lost 3 bases to trimming and J lost 15 bases; unmatched junction nucleotides: 6. Germline-derived CDR1 and CDR2 are SGDLS and YYNGEE. The CDR3 loop spans 13 amino acids. The CDR3 DNA sequence: TGTGCCAGCAGCGCAACTAGCGGGAGGGCCAGGTTCTTC. It is translated as CASSATSGRARFF.

This clone was picked up a small number of times. V gene TRBV5-1 combines with J gene TRBJ2-3; maybe TRBD1 (6 bases). Germline CDR1 and CDR2: SGHRS and YFSETQ. V lost 1 base and J lost 8, with 17 bases in between. The CDR3 sequence is 15 residues long. Written as DNA, the CDR3 is TGCGCCAGCAGCTTGCTGATACAGGCACAGGGTACGCAGTATTTT. Protein: CASSLLIQAQGTQYF.

This clone turned up a few times. The CDR3 loop is CAWSLGPPGHGELFF. CDR3 DNA: TGTGCCTGGAGTCTAGGTCCACCCGGGCACGGGGAGCTGTTTTTT. The chain combines TRBV30 with TRBJ2-2; no clear D. Germline loops: CDR1 GTSNPN, CDR2 SVGIG (reference sequence). The CDR3 extends over 15 amino acids. V gave up 2 bases and J gave up 7 bases, with 17 bases separating them.

This clone was counted a few times. V gene TRBV2 combines with J gene TRBJ2-7, with 10 bases that match TRBD1. V dropped 7 bases and J dropped 7; count of bases not matched to a gene: 4. Germline V gene sequence: CDR1 SNHLY, CDR2 FYNNEI. The CDR3 contains 12 residues. CDR3 amino acids: CASTGQGEEQYV. The CDR3 nucleotides read TGTGCCAGCACCGGACAGGGGGAGGAGCAGTACGTC.

On this clone itself: This CDR3 is also generated by other DNA sequences in the sample. The chain joins TRBV29-1 to TRBJ1-5; 10 bases align to TRBD1. The V gene end was trimmed by 4 bases and the J gene end by 5 bases; junction bases not matched to a gene: 2. The length of the CDR3 is 13 residues. The germline CDR1 and CDR2 sequences are SQVTM and ANQGSEA. CDR3 in amino acids: CSVGGTGDQPQHF. The CDR3 DNA reads as TGCAGCGTTGGCGGGACAGGGGATCAGCCCCAGCATTTT.

The chain couples TRBV27 to TRBJ2-3; 8 bases map to TRBD1. Germline CDR1 reads MNHEY; CDR2 reads SMNVEV (reference sequence). J lost 0 bases, V lost 3 bases, and 2 bases had no gene match. This CDR3 has 15 residues. The CDR3 coding sequence is TGTGCCAGCAGTTTGAGGGACAGGAGCACAGATACGCAGTATTTT. Protein sequence: CASSLRDRSTDTQYF.

The sample holds a few counts of this clone. V gene TRBV6-6 combines with J gene TRBJ1-6, with D perhaps TRBD1 (6 bases). From germline, CDR1 is MNHNY and CDR2 SVGAGI (reference sequence). CDR3 length: 16 residues. The V end lost 4 bases, the J end lost 7 bases, and 17 bases lay between the germline ends. The CDR3 DNA sequence: TGTGCCAGCAGTTTCTCGACGGGGGCAGGAAATTCACCCCTCCACTTT. Its translation: CASSFSTGAGNSPLHF.

J is TRBJ1-1 and V is TRBV15; D is perhaps TRBD1 (5 bases). Germline assignment: CDR1 LNHNV and CDR2 YYDKDF (reference sequence). The CDR3 loop spans 14 amino acids. V lost 4 bases to trimming and J lost 1 base, with 10 bases between them. CDR3 in DNA: TGTGCCACCAGCACCGGGGACCCGAACACTGAAGCTTTCTTT. It codes for CATSTGDPNTEAFF. The whole variable domain, remainder taken from reference TRBV15 and TRBJ1-1, is DAMVIQNPRYQVTQFGKPVTLSCSQTLNHNVMYWYQQKSSQAPKLLFHYYDKDFNNEADTPDNFQSRRPNTSFCFLDIRSPGLGDTAMYLCATSTGDPNTEAFFGQGTRLTVV.

The J gene is TRBJ2-7, the V gene TRBV10-2; 8 bases fit TRBD1. In germline, CDR1 is WSHSY, CDR2 SAAADI. The CDR3 loop spans 13 amino acids. With V trimmed by 6 bases and J by 4 bases, 5 bases remained unmatched. The CDR3: CASRPDRGYEQYV. For the CDR3, the DNA is TGCGCCAGCAGGCCCGACAGGGGTTACGAGCAGTACGTC.

This clone occurred a few times. The chain links TRBV12-5 to TRBJ2-3; D perhaps matches TRBD1 (6 bases). The ends were cut back, 1 base at V and 2 bases at J, with 10 bases in the middle. The V gene's germline CDR1 is LGHNT and CDR2 FRNRAP. CDR3 length: 15 residues. The CDR3 spells CASGLGQVDTDTQYF. The CDR3 coding sequence is TGTGCTAGTGGTTTGGGACAGGTGGACACAGATACGCAGTATTTT. Looking up the rest from reference TRBV12-5 and TRBJ2-3 gives the full variable domain: DARVTQTPRHKVTEMGQEVTMRCQPILGHNTVFWYRQTMMQGLELLAYFRNRAPLDDSGMPKDRFSAEMPDATLATLKIQPSEPRDSAVYFCASGLGQVDTDTQYFGPGTRLTVL.